This T cell receptor beta chain was sequenced in a study of T cells after yellow fever vaccination (dated by TCRdb to the late 2010s). Regarding the complete study: The SMART-Seq v4 Ultra Low Input RNA kit was used to prepare libraries from fractions with low cell numbers. To follow T-cell clones before and after primary and booster YFV17D yellow fever vaccination, bulk TCR alpha and beta repertoires were sequenced over time. Bulk PBMC replicates and cell subsets were isolated from blood drawn at multiple timepoints before and after both primary and secondary immunization. Two healthy male donors, one aged 18 to 29 and one aged 30 to 39 years, made up the cohort.

Synthesis of TCR cDNA relied on 5'RACE template switching, a step that introduced a universal primer site along with unique molecular identifiers. Priming for cDNA synthesis came from both the TCR alpha and TCR beta constant segments. Two PCR steps were used to amplify libraries, with sample barcodes and sequencing adapters being added in the second step. Sequencing of libraries was performed on Illumina HiSeq 2500 (2x100 bp) or NovaSeq (2x150 bp). The authors' analysis ran thus. MIGEC was used to demultiplex reads and collapse the reads into UMI consensus sequences, and MiXCR was used for V(D)J alignment. Clonotypes responding to the vaccine were identified with edgeR on replicate PBMC samples, with the criteria of FDR below 0.01 and a log2 fold change above 5 up to day 15. Each bulk clonotype received a CD4 or CD8 identity based on whether the sequenced CD4 or CD8 repertoire contained that clonotype at higher abundance. In-frame beta chains were kept once TCRdb had trimmed the public reads at Q25 with fastp and called clones with MiXCR. One record per CDR3 amino acid sequence lists the most common genes and DNA. These V and J calls rely on TCRdb rather than the paper's analysis. For this sample the table gives 500,000 to 650,000 distinct CDR3 sequences, of which about a sixth were detected only once. The biggest ten clones account for 15% to 20% of the sample.

Points on this clonotype: It has no known antigen specificity. No base quality information exists; no much larger clone differs at one position.

The treatment or condition tag for this specimen amounts to: live attenuated yellow fever vaccine strain. At each blood-draw timepoint, two biological replicates of bulk PBMCs were collected. PBMCs were isolated from peripheral blood using a standard Ficoll-Paque protocol. RNA was extracted with TriZol from bulk PBMCs, CD4 and CD8 fractions, and dextramer-positive and dextramer-negative fractions. General study outcomes and caveats: Most clones expanded after primary vaccination were re-detected after the booster (just under 97% of CD4 and about 88% of CD8), suggesting broad memory maintenance. Only a couple of donors were included in the study, so the extent to which the findings can be generalized is limited. FACS-sorted repertoires could contain abundant contaminating clonotypes from the bulk population, so computational filtering was required. Compared with the primary T-cell response, the secondary T-cell response was weaker but faster, peaking on day 5 rather than day 15. A small share of clonotypes was detected in both CD4 and CD8 compartments, with the overlap likely arising from convergent recombination.

This TCR came from a man aged 18 to 29 who received the YFV17D yellow fever vaccine. The specimen comprised PBMCs, sampled about 5 days after the first yellow fever vaccination.

The CDR3 protein: CASSPLDEKSYGYTF. The nucleotide sequence reads as follows: TGCGCCAGCAGCCCACTAGACGAGAAAAGCTATGGCTACACCTTC. The sequence joins TRBV5-1 to TRBJ1-2, with no confident D gene call. The CDR3 runs 15 residues from the cysteine to the phenylalanine. Only the CDR3 portion is preserved as DNA: 45 bases, with reading frame beginning at the first base. CDR1 and CDR2, per the germline V gene, are SGHRS and YFSETQ. V lost 4 bases and J lost 4 bases; the stretch between them is 17 bases long.